A single TCR beta chain is shown here with its context. Its specificity is not known. This sample is drawn from a study of shared clonotypes between healthy human individuals. General study findings and limits: Represented diversity (both genetic and exposure-history) was limited by the small number of donors.

The CDR3 contains 14 residues. J lost 3 bases, V lost 5 bases, and 7 bases had no gene match. Germline assignment: CDR1 MNHEY and CDR2 SMNVEV (reference sequence). Method: immunoSEQ multiplex PCR; TCRdb's copy keeps in-frame clones and lacks some. The repertoire holds millions of clones, with approximately 90% as singletons. J is TRBJ2-7 and V is TRBV27, with TRBD1 matching over 7 bases. This TCR was recovered from a man aged 18 to 35 in good health. Sequencing was performed on naive CD4+ T cells sorted from blood. Subset meaning: CD45RA+ positively selected. Written as DNA, the CDR3 is TGTGCCAGCAGTCCGTGGGACAGTATCTACGAGCAGTACTTC. It specifies CASSPWDSIYEQYF.